These T cell receptor beta chains were read from a single sample in a study of T cell repertoires in cytomegalovirus infection. No cognate antigen is known for these TCRs. One entry per CDR3 protein results from TCRdb running MiXCR on the reads. This table has about 890,000 distinct CDR3 sequences, around 30% appearing once. Material: cultured CD8+ T cells from PBMCs, obtained from culture after CMV antigen stimulation. These receptors were taken from a human donor in good health (CMV status not recorded). Some clones in this sample may be carry-over from other donors' samples. CDR3s include the opening cysteine and the closing phenylalanine or tryptophan. The D gene is left open where the match is weak. Only part of the rows carry a size: once, few, many, or a class if the clone is expanded.

D,V,size,J,CDR3,DNA
-,TRBV24-1,-,TRBJ1-2,CATSDFAGTGGYTF,TGTGCCACCAGTGATTTTGCAGGGACGGGCGGCTACACCTTC
-,TRBV6-2/TRBV6-3,few,TRBJ2-3,CASSFLTTDTQYF,TGTGCCAGCAGTTTCCTCACCACAGATACGCAGTATTTT
-,TRBV9,few,TRBJ1-3,CASSVEGGAGNTIYF,TGTGCCAGCAGCGTAGAGGGGGGTGCTGGAAACACCATATATTTT
-,TRBV7-9,-,TRBJ2-5,CASSAYWETQYF,TGTGCCAGCAGCGCCTACTGGGAGACCCAGTACTTC
TRBD1,TRBV5-6,few,TRBJ1-2,CASSSGTGLPYGYTF,TGTGCCAGCAGCTCCGGGACAGGGTTACCCTATGGCTACACCTTC
-,TRBV6-5,few,TRBJ2-7,CASSYSAAREQYF,TGTGCCAGCAGTTACTCGGCGGCGAGGGAGCAGTACTTC
-,TRBV6-2/TRBV6-3,many,TRBJ2-1,CASTLGSYNEQFF,TGTGCCAGCACCCTTGGTTCCTACAATGAGCAGTTCTTC
-,TRBV12-3/TRBV12-4,few,TRBJ1-1,CASRPIGVEAFF,TGTGCCAGCAGGCCTATCGGGGTTGAAGCTTTCTTT
-,TRBV6-5,few,TRBJ2-5,CASSYLSGETQYF,TGTGCCAGCAGTTACCTCAGCGGCGAGACCCAGTACTTC
TRBD1,TRBV9,-,TRBJ1-2,CVSSVGDSINYGYTF,TGTGTCAGCAGCGTAGGGGACAGTATAAACTATGGCTACACCTTC
-,TRBV11-2,-,TRBJ2-2,CASSSYRSGELFF,TGTGCCAGCAGCTCTTACAGGTCCGGGGAGCTGTTTTTT
TRBD2,TRBV28,-,TRBJ2-5,CASSFFGLAGPQETQYF,TGTGCCAGCAGTTTCTTTGGACTAGCGGGGCCCCAAGAGACCCAGTACTTC
TRBD1,TRBV7-9,many,TRBJ2-1,CASSLQGAYNEQFF,TGTGCCAGCAGCTTACAGGGGGCCTACAATGAGCAGTTCTTC
-,TRBV13,-,TRBJ1-1,CATRHSNTEAFF,TGTGCCACAAGACACTCGAACACTGAAGCTTTCTTT
-,TRBV28,few,TRBJ1-6,CASREGGSPLHF,TGTGCCAGCAGAGAGGGCGGGTCACCCCTCCACTTT
-,TRBV27,-,TRBJ2-5,CASKVHIFQETQYF,TGTGCCAGCAAGGTGCACATCTTCCAAGAGACCCAGTACTTC
-,TRBV7-9,few,TRBJ2-7,CASSSYTYEQYF,TGTGCCAGCAGCTCCTATACCTACGAGCAGTACTTC
-,TRBV7-6,-,TRBJ1-1,CASSLASSGDTEAFF,TGTGCCAGCAGCTTAGCGTCAAGCGGTGACACTGAAGCTTTCTTT
-,TRBV3-1,-,TRBJ1-2,CASSQDWGTQGEGYGYTF,TGTGCCAGCAGCCAAGATTGGGGGACACAAGGGGAAGGCTATGGCTACACCTTC
TRBD2,TRBV7-2,many,TRBJ2-3,CASSNHSGGEFQRDTQYF,TGTGCCAGCAGCAATCATAGCGGGGGGGAATTTCAACGAGATACGCAGTATTTT
TRBD2,TRBV10-3,-,TRBJ2-5,CAISDPLTSGEETQYF,TGTGCCATCAGTGACCCCCTGACTAGCGGCGAAGAGACCCAGTACTTC
-,TRBV6-1,-,TRBJ2-1,CASRPNLDTLIEQFF,TGTGCCAGCAGACCCAACCTGGACACCCTAATTGAGCAGTTCTTC
-,TRBV19,-,TRBJ2-1,CASLAGGALSEQFF,TGTGCCAGTCTAGCAGGGGGGGCGCTCAGTGAGCAGTTCTTC
TRBD2,TRBV20-1,-,TRBJ2-2,CSARDLAGGTNTGELFF,TGCAGTGCTAGAGATCTAGCGGGGGGGACAAACACCGGGGAGCTGTTTTTT
-,TRBV13,-,TRBJ2-7,CASSSRGVTYEQYF,TGTGCCAGCAGCTCCAGGGGGGTGACCTACGAGCAGTACTTC
-,TRBV28,few,TRBJ2-4,CASSSKNAKNIQYF,TGTGCCAGCAGTTCCAAGAATGCCAAAAACATTCAGTACTTC
-,TRBV20-1,-,TRBJ1-6,CSASYYNSPLHF,TGCAGTGCTAGCTATTATAATTCACCCCTCCACTTT
-,TRBV15,-,TRBJ1-4,CATSRDKRVSTNEKLFF,TGTGCCACCAGCAGAGATAAAAGGGTCTCAACTAATGAAAAACTGTTTTTT
TRBD2,TRBV7-6,few,TRBJ2-3,CASRRPFSGGSTDTQYF,TGTGCCAGCAGACGCCCTTTTAGCGGGGGTAGCACAGATACGCAGTATTTT
-,TRBV4-1,-,TRBJ1-4,CASSQESISGEKLFF,TGCGCCAGCAGCCAAGAAAGCATCTCAGGGGAAAAACTGTTTTTT
-,TRBV7-3,many,TRBJ2-3,CASSSTGGRTDTQYF,TGTGCCAGCAGCTCAACGGGGGGCCGCACAGATACGCAGTATTTT
-,TRBV10-2,-,TRBJ2-5,CASSVLGDQETQYF,TGCGCCAGCAGTGTTCTAGGAGACCAAGAGACCCAGTACTTC
TRBD1,TRBV4-1,few,TRBJ2-1,CASSQVTGVVLYNEQFF,TGCGCCAGCAGCCAAGTGACAGGGGTCGTCCTCTACAATGAGCAGTTCTTC
-,TRBV29-1,-,TRBJ1-4,CSVMGGREKLFF,TGCAGCGTGATGGGAGGGCGTGAAAAACTGTTTTTT
-,TRBV12-5,-,TRBJ1-1,CASGLGGQRRHWPEAFF,TGTGCTAGTGGTTTGGGAGGACAAAGACGGCACTGGCCTGAAGCTTTCTTT
-,TRBV29-1,-,TRBJ1-2,CSGREEPYGYTF,TGCAGCGGGCGGGAGGAACCCTATGGCTACACCTTC
TRBD2,TRBV7-2,-,TRBJ2-3,CASSRASGGNTDTQYF,TGTGCCAGCAGCCGTGCTAGCGGGGGTAACACAGATACGCAGTATTTT
TRBD1,TRBV19,-,TRBJ1-3,CASSTRTGPDTSGNTIYF,TGTGCCAGTAGTACTCGGACAGGACCCGATACCTCTGGAAACACCATATATTTT
-,TRBV7-2,many,TRBJ2-1,CASSFSPGPIPYEQFF,TGTGCCAGCAGCTTTTCACCGGGACCGATACCCTATGAGCAGTTCTTC
TRBD2,TRBV2,-,TRBJ2-1,CASLGLAGYEQFF,TGTGCCAGCTTGGGACTAGCGGGGTATGAGCAGTTCTTC
-,TRBV7-9,few,TRBJ2-1,CASIPRRGNEQFF,TGTGCCAGCATCCCGAGACGGGGGAATGAGCAGTTCTTC
-,TRBV10-3,-,TRBJ2-7,CAISESGRLSRVVYEQYF,TGTGCCATCAGTGAGTCCGGCAGGCTCAGCCGGGTTGTCTACGAGCAGTACTTC
TRBD1,TRBV6-2/TRBV6-3,-,TRBJ2-1,CASSYGTGRVNEQFF,TGTGCCAGCAGTTACGGGACAGGGAGGGTAAATGAGCAGTTCTTC
TRBD2,TRBV27,-,TRBJ2-5,CASSSPSTSGYQETQYF,TGTGCCAGCAGTTCCCCCTCGACTAGCGGGTACCAAGAGACCCAGTACTTC
-,TRBV7-6,many,TRBJ1-2,CASRAWWGPNYGYTF,TGTGCCAGCAGGGCCTGGTGGGGCCCTAACTATGGCTACACCTTC
-,TRBV7-2,many,TRBJ2-7,CASSFYMGHEQYF,TGTGCCAGCAGTTTTTATATGGGCCACGAGCAGTACTTC
TRBD1,TRBV10-3,many,TRBJ2-3,CAISEPDRGPVDTQYF,TGTGCCATCAGTGAGCCGGACAGGGGGCCGGTAGATACGCAGTATTTT
-,TRBV12-3/TRBV12-4,few,TRBJ1-4,CASTLGRGTNEKLFF,TGTGCCAGCACCCTAGGTAGAGGAACTAATGAAAAACTGTTTTTT
-,TRBV6-6,-,TRBJ1-3,CASTNGPGLGNTIYF,TGTGCCAGCACTAACGGACCGGGGCTAGGAAACACCATATATTTT
-,TRBV15,-,TRBJ2-1,CATSNLWQAEQFF,TGTGCCACCAGCAACCTTTGGCAGGCCGAGCAGTTCTTC